This section outlines one TCR beta chain sequence together with its context. Its antigen is unidentified. The V segment lost 0 bases and the J segment 8 bases; nucleotides outside the gene matches: 8. CDR1 is LGHNA and CDR2 is YSLEER in the germline V gene. The CDR3 is made up of 15 amino acids. This sample stems from a study of PD-1 blockade in mismatch repair-deficient tumors. TCRdb's copy holds only in-frame clones and misses some; the assay was immunoSEQ multiplex PCR. Of about 110,000 clones in the sample, about three quarters were seen once. The study's findings and limits: Rapid post-treatment expansion, then contraction, generally preceding radiologic response, marked tumor-resident clones.

V is TRBV4-3 and J is TRBJ1-2; TRBD1 aligns across 8 bases. The starting material was peripheral blood, obtained just over 59 weeks after starting pembrolizumab. The TCR sequence derives from an adult with mismatch repair-deficient cancer. The CDR3 loop reads CASSQDQGAEEGYTF. The CDR3 DNA follows: TGCGCCAGCAGCCAAGATCAGGGGGCAGAGGAAGGCTACACCTTC.